These 25 T cell receptor beta chains share one sample of origin, sequenced in a study of T cells in narcolepsy (dated by TCRdb to the late 2010s). The method was the immunoSEQ multiplex PCR assay. Drawn from immuneACCESS, this table holds only the in-frame rearrangements with V and J called that TCRdb kept. Clones are partly lost; checked studies trace under half to an unresolved V gene and leave the rest unexplained. The sample records about 21,000 clones, roughly 94% of which are singletons. Approximately 1.2% of the sample belongs to the ten largest clones. The sequencing input was CD45RA- memory CD4+ T cells from PBMCs. The cell subset or site label on this specimen signifies: memory T cells sorted ex vivo from peripheral blood. Every receptor here comes from a human donor with narcolepsy.

The rearrangement joins TRBV11-3 to TRBJ2-7; the match to TRBD1 covers 10 bases. Germline CDR1 and CDR2: SGHNT and YENEEA. The trim removed 6 bases at V and 3 bases at J, leaving 11 bases unmatched. This CDR3 contains 16 residues. CDR3 sequence reads: CASSRRTGQGNYEQYF. The CDR3 DNA sequence: TGTGCCAGCAGTCGGAGGACGGGACAGGGGAACTACGAGCAGTACTTC.

The chain combines TRBV18 with TRBJ1-4; D is ambiguous. The CDR3 extends over 12 amino acids. Per the germline V gene, CDR1 is KGHSH and CDR2 is LQKENI. Trimming took 3 bases from V and 8 from J, leaving 7 bases between them. For the CDR3, the DNA is TGTGCCAGCTCACCCTTTGGGGAAAAACTGTTTTTT. It is translated as CASSPFGEKLFF.

The sample holds one count of this clone. The V gene is TRBV7-2, the J gene TRBJ2-7; 8 bases line up with TRBD1. Germline CDR1 SGHTA, CDR2 FQGNSA. The CDR3 is 13 residues long. J lost 9 bases, V lost 5 bases, and 9 bases had no gene match. CDR3 sequence (DNA): TGTGCCAGCAGCCGGGGACAGGAGCGAGCGCAGTACTTC. Translation gives CASSRGQERAQYF.

This clone has only one observation. V gene TRBV19 combines with J gene TRBJ1-2, with D possibly matching TRBD1 (6 bases). The length of the CDR3 is 13 residues. In germline, CDR1 is LNHDA, CDR2 SQIVND (reference sequence). V dropped 5 bases and J dropped 4 bases, with 11 bases sitting between them. CDR3 nucleotide sequence: TGTGCCAGTAGTGGCACAGGGAGCTATGGCTACACCTTC. Amino acid sequence: CASSGTGSYGYTF. Combining the CDR3 with reference TRBV19 and TRBJ1-2 gives the whole variable domain DGGITQSPKYLFRKEGQNVTLSCEQNLNHDAMYWYRQDPGQGLRLIYYSQIVNDFQKGDIAEGYSVSREKKESFPLTVTSAQKNPTAFYLCASSGTGSYGYTFGSGTRLTVV.

This chain links TRBV21-1 with TRBJ1-1. TRBV21-1 is shown as a pseudogene. The CDR3 extends over 16 amino acids. CDR3 coding DNA: TGTGCCAGCAGCAAACTAGGCCGGGCAACTGACACTGAAGCTTTCTTT. Residues: CASSKLGRATDTEAFF.

A single count supports this clone. The CDR3 coding sequence is TGTGCCTGGAAAGCGACAGGGACGGTAACAGATACGCAGTATTTT. It is translated as CAWKATGTVTDTQYF. The chain combines TRBV30 with TRBJ2-3; 7 nucleotides agree with TRBD1. The CDR3 totals 15 residues. Germline CDR1 is GTSNPN and CDR2 is SVGIG (reference sequence). V lost 4 bases to trimming and J lost 3 bases; unmatched junction nucleotides: 10.

The chain couples TRBV18 to TRBJ2-7, with TRBD1 matching 7 bases. This CDR3 has 16 amino acids. Per the germline V gene, CDR1 is KGHSH and CDR2 is LQKENI. J lost 4 bases, V lost 0 bases, and 9 bases had no gene match. The CDR3 nucleotides are TGTGCCAGCTCACCACCCCAGAGGGGGCGAGGTTACGAGCAGTACTTC. Encoded protein: CASSPPQRGRGYEQYF. The whole variable domain, filled in from reference TRBV18 and TRBJ2-7, reads NAGVMQNPRHLVRRRGQEARLRCSPMKGHSHVYWYRQLPEEGLKFMVYLQKENIIDESGMPKERFSAEFPKEGPSILRIQQVVRGDSAAYFCASSPPQRGRGYEQYFGPGTRLTVT.

The chain links TRBV2 to TRBJ2-3; no clear D. Germline CDR1 SNHLY, CDR2 FYNNEI. CDR3 size: 11 residues. Deletions cut 1 base from V and 5 bases from J, with 1 base between. The CDR3 DNA reads TGTGCCAGCAGTGAAGTAGATACGCAGTATTTT. Translating gives CASSEVDTQYF.

This rearrangement joins TRBV25-1 to TRBJ1-2; D possibly corresponds to TRBD1 (6 bases). The CDR3 has 14 residues. Germline V gene lookup returns CDR1 MGHDK and CDR2 SYGVNS. With 3 bases removed from V and 2 bases from J, the gap between germline ends came to 10 bases. Here the CDR3 reads CASSEWQGNYGYTF. CDR3 DNA sequence: TGTGCCAGCAGTGAGTGGCAGGGGAACTATGGCTACACCTTC.

The V call is TRBV7-9, the J call TRBJ2-7; tentative D call: TRBD1 (6 bases). V was cut by 2 bases and J by 2 bases, with 10 bases left in between. CDR1 SEHNR and CDR2 FQNEAQ come from the germline V gene (reference sequence). The CDR3 has 14 amino acids. The CDR3, as DNA: TGTGCCAGCAGCTTATGGAAGGGGGCCTACGAGCAGTACTTC. Its translation is CASSLWKGAYEQYF.

J is TRBJ1-1 and V is TRBV7-9; D gene unclear. CDR1 and CDR2 (germline): SEHNR, FQNEAQ (reference sequence). The germline V and J ends were trimmed by 11 bases and 3 bases, with 16 bases remaining between them. The CDR3 has 13 residues. The CDR3 sequence: CASAMGLDTEAFF. For the CDR3, the DNA is TGTGCCTCCGCTATGGGTCTAGACACTGAAGCTTTCTTT.

The chain combines TRBV19 with TRBJ1-2, with a possible D match to TRBD1 (6 bases). V was trimmed by 6 bases and J by 8 bases, leaving 19 bases between them. This CDR3 region has 14 residues. Germline V gives CDR1 LNHDA, CDR2 SQIVND (reference sequence). The CDR3 here is CASRPGTGGLGYTF. The CDR3 DNA reads TGTGCCAGTAGGCCCGGGACTGGGGGCCTCGGCTACACCTTC.

This chain links TRBV6-5 with TRBJ1-5; D possibly corresponds to TRBD1 (5 bases). The CDR3 consists of 13 residues. Germline CDR1 reads MNHEY; CDR2 reads SVGAGI. V was pared by 10 bases and J by 2 bases, with 12 bases between. DNA for the CDR3: TGTGCCAACTCCGGGGGGGGCAATCAGCCCCAGCATTTT. This sequence encodes CANSGGGNQPQHF.

CDR3 residues: CASSVASGGASGNTIYF. The CDR3 coding sequence is TGTGCCAGCAGCGTAGCCTCGGGGGGGGCTAGTGGAAACACCATATATTTT. This chain connects TRBV9 to TRBJ1-3; TRBD1 is a possible D gene (6 bases). Germline assignment: CDR1 SGDLS and CDR2 YYNGEE. The CDR3 totals 17 residues. With 0 bases removed from V and 3 bases from J, the gap between germline ends came to 16 bases.

V and J are TRBV30 and TRBJ2-7; perhaps TRBD2 as D (6 bases). Between the trimmed V and J ends, which lost 7 bases and 6 bases, there was a span of 22 bases. CDR1 and CDR2 from the germline V gene are GTSNPN and SVGIG (reference sequence). The CDR3 has 14 residues. The CDR3 reads CASGGTQATAEQYF. The CDR3 bases are TGTGCCTCGGGCGGGACGCAGGCGACGGCCGAGCAGTACTTC.

The chain uses TRBV9 and TRBJ2-3, with unresolved D. Germline V gene sequence: CDR1 SGDLS, CDR2 YYNGEE. The V end lost 0 bases, the J end lost 4 bases, and 3 bases lay between the germline ends. CDR3 length: 12 amino acids. The CDR3 sequence: CASSVVPDTQYF. The CDR3 DNA is TGTGCCAGCAGCGTAGTACCAGATACGCAGTATTTT.

This chain joins TRBV18 and TRBJ1-4; tentatively, D is TRBD1 (5 bases). The germline V gene encodes CDR1 KGHSH and CDR2 LQKENI. V was trimmed by 0 bases and J by 8 bases, leaving 13 bases between them. The CDR3 sequence is 15 residues long. The CDR3, as DNA: TGTGCCAGCTCACCACCGGGACCTCGAGGAGAAAAACTGTTTTTT. It specifies CASSPPGPRGEKLFF.

This rearrangement joins TRBV7-3 to TRBJ1-4; D unresolved. Trimming shortened V by 5 bases and J by 0 bases, and 13 bases separated the two germline ends. Germline CDR1 reads SGHTA; CDR2 reads FQGTGA. This CDR3 spans 16 amino acids. Here the CDR3 reads CASSPQVHSTNEKLFF. In DNA form, the CDR3 reads TGTGCCAGCAGCCCCCAGGTACACTCAACTAATGAAAAACTGTTTTTT.

The V and J genes are TRBV28 and TRBJ1-2; D is ambiguous. CDR1 and CDR2 (germline): MDHEN, SYDVKM. The CDR3 consists of 13 residues. Trimming took 2 bases from V and 2 from J, leaving 6 bases between them. The CDR3 spells CASSLTDNYGYTF. The DNA of the CDR3 is TGTGCCAGCAGTTTAACGGACAACTATGGCTACACCTTC.

The DNA of the CDR3 is TGTGCCAGTAGTATAGTACAGGGGCCCTCCTACGAGCAGTACTTC. Translating gives CASSIVQGPSYEQYF. The chain recombines TRBV19 with TRBJ2-5; TRBD1 aligns across 7 bases. The DNA matches TRBJ2-7 better at its end, which makes the J call doubtful. CDR1 is LNHDA and CDR2 is SQIVND in the germline V gene (reference sequence). This CDR3 region has 15 residues.

The rearrangement links TRBV27 to TRBJ1-4, with D perhaps TRBD1 (6 bases). CDR3 length: 13 residues. Germline values: CDR1 MNHEY, CDR2 SMNVEV (reference sequence). Trimming took off 5 bases at V and 5 bases at J, with 9 bases between the two ends. In DNA, the CDR3 is TGTGCCAGCAGTGCCACAGGGAATGAAAAACTGTTTTTT. Its translation: CASSATGNEKLFF.

This clone occurred once. This sequence joins TRBV28 and TRBJ1-4; weak D call: TRBD1 (5 bases). There are 14 residues in the CDR3. Germline V gene sequence: CDR1 MDHEN, CDR2 SYDVKM. Trimming took 2 bases from V and 8 from J, leaving 12 bases between them. The CDR3 DNA is TGTGCCAGCAGTTTAGGGGACGGTCTGGAAAAACTGTTTTTT. Amino acid sequence: CASSLGDGLEKLFF.

This clone was detected once. V and J are TRBV10-3 and TRBJ1-1; TRBD1 matches at 10 bases. Germline V gene sequence: CDR1 ENHRY, CDR2 SYGVKD. V trimming: 6 bases; J trimming: 5 bases; junction bases outside the gene matches: 12. The CDR3 contains 16 residues. As DNA, the CDR3 is TGTGCCATCAGCCCCGGGACAGGGGATTTGTGGACTGAAGCTTTCTTT. It is translated as CAISPGTGDLWTEAFF.

The genes are TRBV27 and TRBJ1-1; 7 bases are a match to TRBD1. The CDR3 length is 16 residues. V dropped 5 bases and J dropped 3; count of bases not matched to a gene: 12. The V gene's germline CDR1 is MNHEY and CDR2 SMNVEV (reference sequence). Written as DNA, the CDR3 is TGTGCCAGCAGTCCCCACAGGGGAGGAAGGGACACTGAAGCTTTCTTT. Translation gives CASSPHRGGRDTEAFF.

V gene TRBV27 combines with J gene TRBJ1-1; TRBD1 matches 8 bases. J was trimmed by 2 bases and V by 5 bases; bases with no gene match: 4. Germline CDR1 MNHEY, CDR2 SMNVEV (reference sequence). CDR3 size: 14 residues. The CDR3 reads CASSPGTGNTEAFF. CDR3 DNA: TGTGCCAGCAGTCCCGGGACAGGAAACACTGAAGCTTTCTTT.